This T cell receptor (beta chain) originates from a study of vaccination effects on CD4 cells after COVID-19. Study as a whole: After approximately 2 million PBMC were placed in each well, they were cultured with 8.5 to 10 IU/ml IL-2 and 10 ug/ml peptides. General study points: Early post-infection timepoints were absent, and convalescent patients were few.

Assay: immunoSEQ multiplex PCR; the TCRdb copy retains only in-frame clones and omits some. The sample has more than 35,000 clones; approximately 77% are singletons. This clone was seen a few times. The antigen is undetermined. After removal of 7 bases from V and 7 bases from J, the junction contained 14 bases not matched to a gene. Germline loops: CDR1 LGHNT, CDR2 FRNRAP. The CDR3 runs to 16 residues. Culturing for approximately 10 days preceded CD4+ T cell isolation. Each participant was administered two doses of either the BNT162b2 or the mRNA-1273 vaccine. Nucleocapsid antibodies were negative in the vaccine recipients, who had never had SARS-CoV-2 infection.

The clonotype was recovered from a human donor who received a COVID-19 vaccine. The gene calls are TRBV12-5 and TRBJ2-2, with 8 bases fitting TRBD2. Source: CD4+ T cells from PBMCs cultured without peptide, taken after COVID-19 vaccination. CDR3 sequence: CASDQQGPGGVGELFF. In DNA, the CDR3 is TGTGCTAGTGATCAACAGGGTCCCGGGGGGGTCGGGGAGCTGTTTTTT.